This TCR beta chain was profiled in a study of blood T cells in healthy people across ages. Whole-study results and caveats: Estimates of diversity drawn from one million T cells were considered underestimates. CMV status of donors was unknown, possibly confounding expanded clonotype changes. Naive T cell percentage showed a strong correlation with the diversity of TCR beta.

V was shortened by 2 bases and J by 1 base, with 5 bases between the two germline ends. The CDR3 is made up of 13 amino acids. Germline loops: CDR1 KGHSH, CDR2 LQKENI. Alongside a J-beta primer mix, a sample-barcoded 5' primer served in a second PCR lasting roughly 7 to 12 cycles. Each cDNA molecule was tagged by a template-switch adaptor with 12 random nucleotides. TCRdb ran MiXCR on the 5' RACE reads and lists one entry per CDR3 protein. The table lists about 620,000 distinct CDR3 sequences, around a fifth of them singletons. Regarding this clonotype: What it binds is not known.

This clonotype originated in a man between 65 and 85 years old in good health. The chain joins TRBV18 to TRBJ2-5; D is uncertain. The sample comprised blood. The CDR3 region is CASSPTSQETQYF. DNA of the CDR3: TGTGCCAGCTCACCAACTTCCCAAGAGACCCAGTACTTC.